The present TCR beta chain was sequenced within a study of monozygotic twins with inflammatory bowel disease. Germline V gives CDR1 GTSNPN, CDR2 SVGIG (reference sequence). The CDR3 is 11 residues long. TCRdb reprocessed the 5' RACE reads and stores each CDR3 protein as one record, lacking DNA. This listing includes some 400,000 distinct CDR3 sequences. Material for sequencing was blood. The gene calls are TRBV30 and TRBJ2-2. This clonotype was obtained from a human donor with ulcerative colitis or Crohn's disease, or a healthy co-twin of an affected twin (not recorded which). The CDR3 reads CAFLTAGELFF.